The clone carrying this T cell receptor (beta chain) was seen ten or more times. The sample is drawn from a study of T-cell reconstitution after alpha-beta-depleted transplantation in children. Library preparation (for TCRbeta) was performed with unique molecular identifiers. TCRdb reprocessed the PCR reads with MiXCR, giving one entry per CDR3 protein. The sample includes 150,000 to 250,000 distinct CDR3 sequences, 5% to 7.5% of them seen just once. The CDR3 runs to 14 residues. V lost 2 bases and J lost 8, with 15 bases in between. CDR1 is KGHSH, CDR2 LQKENI, per germline. Material: PBMCs, obtained before TCRalphabeta/CD19-depleted stem cell transplant. The chain uses TRBV18 and TRBJ1-1; D not resolved. This TCR derives from a girl under three years old with combined immunodeficiency, due to receive a stem cell transplant. This CDR3 is CASSPNPQRLEAFF. The CDR3 nucleotides read TGTGCCAGCTCACCAAACCCCCAGAGATTAGAAGCTTTCTTT.